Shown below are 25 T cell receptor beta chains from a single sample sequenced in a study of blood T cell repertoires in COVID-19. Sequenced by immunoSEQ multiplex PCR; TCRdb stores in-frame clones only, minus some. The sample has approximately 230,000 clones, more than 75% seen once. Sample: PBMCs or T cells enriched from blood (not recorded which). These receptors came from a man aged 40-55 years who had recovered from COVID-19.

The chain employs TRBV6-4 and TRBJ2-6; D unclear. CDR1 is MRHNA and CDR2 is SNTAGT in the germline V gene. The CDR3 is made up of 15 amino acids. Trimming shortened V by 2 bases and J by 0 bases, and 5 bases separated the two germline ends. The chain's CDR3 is CASSDENSGANVLTF. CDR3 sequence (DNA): TGTGCCAGCAGTGACGAGAACTCTGGGGCCAACGTCCTGACTTTC.

DNA for the CDR3: TGCGCCAGCAGTGTACAGACAGGCCTTAACTATGGCTACACCTTC. It translates to CASSVQTGLNYGYTF. The chain uses TRBV10-1 and TRBJ1-2, with TRBD1 as a possible D gene (6 bases). V lost 4 bases and J lost 1, with 13 bases in between. Germline lookup yields CDR1 WNHNN and CDR2 SYGVQD (reference sequence). The CDR3 runs 15 residues.

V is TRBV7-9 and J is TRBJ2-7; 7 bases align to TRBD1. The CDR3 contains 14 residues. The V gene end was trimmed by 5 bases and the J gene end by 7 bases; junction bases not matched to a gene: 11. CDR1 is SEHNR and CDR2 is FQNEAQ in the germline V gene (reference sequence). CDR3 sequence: CASSRQQGFGEQYF. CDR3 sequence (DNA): TGTGCCAGCAGCCGACAACAGGGGTTCGGGGAGCAGTACTTC.

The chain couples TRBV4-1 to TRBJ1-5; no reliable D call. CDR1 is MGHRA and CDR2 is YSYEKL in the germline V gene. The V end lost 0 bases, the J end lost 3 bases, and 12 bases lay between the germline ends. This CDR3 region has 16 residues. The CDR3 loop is CASSQDGSSHNQPQHF. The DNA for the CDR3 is TGCGCCAGCAGCCAAGATGGGAGCAGTCACAATCAGCCCCAGCATTTT.

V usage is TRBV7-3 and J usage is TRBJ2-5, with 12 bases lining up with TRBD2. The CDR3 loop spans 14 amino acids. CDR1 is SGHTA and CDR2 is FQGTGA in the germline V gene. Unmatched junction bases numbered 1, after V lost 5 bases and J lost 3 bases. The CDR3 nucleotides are TGTGCCAGCAGCAGGACTAGCGGGGAAGAGACCCAGTACTTC. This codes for CASSRTSGEETQYF. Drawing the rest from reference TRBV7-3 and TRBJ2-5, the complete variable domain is GAGVSQTPSNKVTEKGKYVELRCDPISGHTALYWYRQSLGQGPEFLIYFQGTGAADDSGLPNDRFFAVRPEGSVSTLKIQRTERGDSAVYLCASSRTSGEETQYFGPGTRLLVL.

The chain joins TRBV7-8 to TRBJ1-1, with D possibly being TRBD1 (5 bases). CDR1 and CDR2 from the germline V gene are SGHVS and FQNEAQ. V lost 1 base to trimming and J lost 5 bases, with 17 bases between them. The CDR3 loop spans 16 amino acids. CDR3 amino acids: CASSLEVEGKWTEAFF. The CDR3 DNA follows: TGTGCCAGCAGCTTAGAGGTGGAGGGGAAGTGGACTGAAGCTTTCTTT.

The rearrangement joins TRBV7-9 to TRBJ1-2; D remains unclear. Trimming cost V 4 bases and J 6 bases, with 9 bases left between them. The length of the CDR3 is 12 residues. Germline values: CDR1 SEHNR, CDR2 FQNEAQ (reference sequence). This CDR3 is CASSYSQHGYTF. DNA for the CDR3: TGTGCCAGCAGCTATTCACAACATGGCTACACCTTC. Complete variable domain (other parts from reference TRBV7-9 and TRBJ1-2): DTGVSQNPRHKITKRGQNVTFRCDPISEHNRLYWYRQTLGQGPEFLTYFQNEAQLEKSRLLSDRFSAERPKGSFSTLEIQRTEQGDSAMYLCASSYSQHGYTFGSGTRLTVV.

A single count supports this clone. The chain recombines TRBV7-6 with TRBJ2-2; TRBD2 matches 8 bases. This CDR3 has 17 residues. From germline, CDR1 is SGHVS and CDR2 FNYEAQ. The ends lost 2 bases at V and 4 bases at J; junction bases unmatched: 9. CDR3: CASSLIVTGGLTGELFF. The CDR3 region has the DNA TGTGCCAGCAGCTTAATAGTGACGGGAGGGCTCACCGGGGAGCTGTTTTTT.

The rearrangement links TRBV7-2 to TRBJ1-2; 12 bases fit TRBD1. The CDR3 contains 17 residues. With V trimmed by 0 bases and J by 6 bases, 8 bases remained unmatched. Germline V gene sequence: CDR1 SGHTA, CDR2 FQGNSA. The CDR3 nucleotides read TGTGCCAGCAGCTTAGCCGGGACAGGGGGCTCGGGTAATGGCTACACCTTC. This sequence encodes CASSLAGTGGSGNGYTF.

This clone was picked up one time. CDR3 coding DNA: TGTGCCAGCACGGCAGGGTCCTCACCCCTCCACTTT. Its protein is CASTAGSSPLHF. The chain employs TRBV6-5 and TRBJ1-6; the D gene is possibly TRBD1 (5 bases). CDR1 MNHEY and CDR2 SVGAGI come from the germline V gene. The V end was cut by 7 bases, the J end by 10 bases, with 11 bases between. The CDR3 loop spans 12 amino acids.

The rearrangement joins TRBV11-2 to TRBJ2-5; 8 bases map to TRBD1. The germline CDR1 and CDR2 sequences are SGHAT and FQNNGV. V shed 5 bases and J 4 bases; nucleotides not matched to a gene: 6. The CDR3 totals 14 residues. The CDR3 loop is CASSPGQGGETQYF. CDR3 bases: TGTGCCAGCAGCCCAGGACAGGGCGGAGAGACCCAGTACTTC.

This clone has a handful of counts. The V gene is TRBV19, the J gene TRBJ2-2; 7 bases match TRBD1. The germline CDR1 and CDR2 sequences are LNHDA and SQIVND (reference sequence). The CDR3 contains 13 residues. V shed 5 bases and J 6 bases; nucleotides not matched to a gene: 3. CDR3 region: CASSAQGSGELFF. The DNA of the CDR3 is TGTGCCAGTAGTGCACAGGGGTCCGGGGAGCTGTTTTTT.

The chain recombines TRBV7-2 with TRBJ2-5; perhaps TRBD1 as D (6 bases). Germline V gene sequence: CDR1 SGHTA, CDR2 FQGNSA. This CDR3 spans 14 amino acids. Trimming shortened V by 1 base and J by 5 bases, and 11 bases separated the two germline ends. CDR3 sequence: CASSLDTGWETQYF. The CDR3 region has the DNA TGTGCCAGCAGCTTAGACACAGGGTGGGAGACCCAGTACTTC.

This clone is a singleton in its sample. The CDR3 region is CASSLRGGLTHNEQFF. For the CDR3, the DNA is TGTGCCAGCAGTTTGCGGGGGGGCCTGACGCACAATGAGCAGTTCTTC. The chain is built from TRBV27 and TRBJ2-1, with TRBD2 matching over 9 bases. The length of the CDR3 is 16 residues. The V gene's germline CDR1 is MNHEY and CDR2 SMNVEV (reference sequence). V shed 3 bases and J 5 bases; nucleotides not matched to a gene: 8.

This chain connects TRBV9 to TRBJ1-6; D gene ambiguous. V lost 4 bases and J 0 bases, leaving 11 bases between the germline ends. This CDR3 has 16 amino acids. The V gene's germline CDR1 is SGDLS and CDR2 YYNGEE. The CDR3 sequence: CASSSSPGSYNSPLHF. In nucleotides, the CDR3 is TGTGCCAGCAGCTCCTCGCCCGGCTCCTATAATTCACCCCTCCACTTT.

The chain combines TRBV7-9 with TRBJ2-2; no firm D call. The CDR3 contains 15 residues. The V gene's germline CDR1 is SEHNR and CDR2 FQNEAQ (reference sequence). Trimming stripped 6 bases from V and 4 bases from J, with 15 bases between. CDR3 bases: TGTGCCAGCAGGACCGTGGGCATGAGCACCGGGGAGCTGTTTTTT. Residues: CASRTVGMSTGELFF.

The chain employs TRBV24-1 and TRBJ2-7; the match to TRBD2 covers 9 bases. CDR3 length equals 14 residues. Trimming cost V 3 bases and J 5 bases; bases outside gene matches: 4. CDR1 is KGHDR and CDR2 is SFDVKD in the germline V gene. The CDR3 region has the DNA TGTGCCACCAGTGATAAGTTAGCGGGAGACGAGCAGTACTTC. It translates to CATSDKLAGDEQYF.

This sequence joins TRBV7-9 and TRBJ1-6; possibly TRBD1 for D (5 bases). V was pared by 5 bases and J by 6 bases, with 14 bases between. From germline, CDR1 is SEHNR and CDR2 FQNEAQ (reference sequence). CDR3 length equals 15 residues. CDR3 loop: CASSPGELTNSPLHF. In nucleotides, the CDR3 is TGTGCCAGCAGCCCGGGGGAATTAACTAATTCACCCCTCCACTTT.

The CDR3 nucleotides are TGTGCCAGCAGCGTCCTAAGACAGGGCGATGGCTACACCTTC. Amino acids: CASSVLRQGDGYTF. J is TRBJ1-2 and V is TRBV7-9; TRBD1 agrees at 7 bases. From germline, CDR1 is SEHNR and CDR2 FQNEAQ (reference sequence). The CDR3 contains 14 residues. V was pared by 5 bases and J by 6 bases, with 9 bases of the junction left unmatched.

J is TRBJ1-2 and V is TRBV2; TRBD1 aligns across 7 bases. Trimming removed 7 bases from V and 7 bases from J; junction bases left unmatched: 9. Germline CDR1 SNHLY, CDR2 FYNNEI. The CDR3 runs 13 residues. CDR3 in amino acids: CASTPTGVRGYTF. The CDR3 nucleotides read TGTGCCAGCACCCCCACAGGGGTTCGTGGCTACACCTTC.

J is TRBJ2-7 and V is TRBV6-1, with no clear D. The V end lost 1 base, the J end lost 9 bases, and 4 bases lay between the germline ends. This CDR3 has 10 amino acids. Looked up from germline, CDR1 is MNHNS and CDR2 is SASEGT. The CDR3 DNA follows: TGTGCCAGCAGTGAAGGAGTGCAGTACTTC. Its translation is CASSEGVQYF.

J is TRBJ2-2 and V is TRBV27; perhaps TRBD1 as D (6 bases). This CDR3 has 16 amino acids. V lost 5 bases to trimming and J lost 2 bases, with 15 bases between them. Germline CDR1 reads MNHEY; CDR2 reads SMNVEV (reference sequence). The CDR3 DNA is TGTGCCAGCAGTACTCGGACAGAAGATAACACCGGGGAGCTGTTTTTT. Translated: CASSTRTEDNTGELFF.

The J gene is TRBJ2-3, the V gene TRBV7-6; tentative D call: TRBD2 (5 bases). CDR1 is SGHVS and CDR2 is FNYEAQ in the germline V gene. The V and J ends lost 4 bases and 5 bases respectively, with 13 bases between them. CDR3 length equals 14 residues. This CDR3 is CASSSTEGLDTQYF. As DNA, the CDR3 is TGTGCCAGCAGCTCGACCGAGGGATTAGATACGCAGTATTTT.

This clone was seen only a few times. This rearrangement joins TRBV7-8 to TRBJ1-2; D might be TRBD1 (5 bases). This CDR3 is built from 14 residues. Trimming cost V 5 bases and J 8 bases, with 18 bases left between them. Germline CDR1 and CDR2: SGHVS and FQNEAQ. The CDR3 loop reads CASSRWGRVEGYTF. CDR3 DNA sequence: TGTGCCAGCAGCCGCTGGGGGAGGGTAGAAGGCTACACCTTC.

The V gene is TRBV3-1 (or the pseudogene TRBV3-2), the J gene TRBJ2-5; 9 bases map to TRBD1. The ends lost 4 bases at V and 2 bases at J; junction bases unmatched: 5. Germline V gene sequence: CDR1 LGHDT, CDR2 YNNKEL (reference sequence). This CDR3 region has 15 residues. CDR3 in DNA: TGTGCCAGCAGCCTGAGGACAGGGGATCAAGAGACCCAGTACTTC. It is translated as CASSLRTGDQETQYF.